These T cell receptor beta chains were read from a single sample in a study of cytomegalovirus exposure and HLA in healthy donors. Repertoires were generated with immunoSEQ multiplex PCR, while TCRdb's copy carries only in-frame clones and drops some. The sample holds about 190,000 clones, 87% seen once. Input material: PBMCs. Receptors originate from a boy between 2 and 15 years old in good health and CMV-seronegative. The CDR3 runs from the conserved cysteine through the conserved F or W. A D gene is named only where the DNA matches it firmly. Expanded clones get a size class; other rows say once, few or many, or leave the size out.

NA	TRBV15	TRBJ2-7	NA	CATSRLTGEQYF
TRBD1	TRBV28	TRBJ2-7	NA	CASSARDSVSYEQYF
NA	TRBV6-5	TRBJ1-2	NA	CASSSIPGGEGYTF
NA	TRBV4-1	TRBJ1-2	NA	CASSQIQLNYGYTF
NA	TRBV28	TRBJ1-5	NA	CASSFRGAQPQHF
NA	TRBV6-4	TRBJ2-6	NA	CASSDSGGAGANVLTF
TRBD1	TRBV9	TRBJ1-5	NA	CASSGTGGNQPQHF
TRBD1	TRBV19	TRBJ1-1	NA	CASSPGQGSYTEAFF
TRBD1	TRBV29-1	TRBJ2-7	NA	CSVQRGPYEQYF
TRBD1	TRBV28	TRBJ2-7	NA	CASTSRTGISYEQYF
NA	TRBV4-1	TRBJ1-1	few	CASTPGGNTEAFF
NA	TRBV28	TRBJ1-5	NA	CASSLGRDGNQPQHF
NA	TRBV9	TRBJ1-3	NA	CASSVGPDRGEDTIYF
NA	TRBV5-4	TRBJ2-7	NA	CASSLAAGPTYEQYF
TRBD2	TRBV30	TRBJ2-3	once	CAWELGLAGGTTQYF
NA	TRBV5-4	TRBJ2-3	NA	CASSLARHSTDTQYF
TRBD2	TRBV5-1	TRBJ2-7	NA	CASSLGRSGDEQYF
NA	TRBV15	TRBJ1-2	NA	CATSRVGVVSGYTF
TRBD1	TRBV13	TRBJ2-7	NA	CASSSPGQGTYEQYF
TRBD2	TRBV19	TRBJ2-1	few	CASSISSGPVYNEQFF
TRBD2	TRBV7-9	TRBJ2-7	NA	CASSFGTSEPEQYF
TRBD1	TRBV19	TRBJ1-2	NA	CASSTGQVSYYGYTF
NA	TRBV11-2	TRBJ2-7	NA	CASSLGVYEQYF
TRBD2	TRBV7-9	TRBJ2-3	NA	CASSPSSGSSDTQYF
TRBD1	TRBV7-6	TRBJ2-3	NA	CASSLALPGQGRTDTQYF
NA	TRBV28	TRBJ2-5	NA	CASSLSGAGQETQYF
TRBD2	TRBV9	TRBJ2-1	NA	CASGGGGATEQFF
NA	TRBV7-9	TRBJ2-1	NA	CASSLVPSSYNEQFF
TRBD2	TRBV27	TRBJ2-7	NA	CASSLKAGLGWEQYF
NA	TRBV9	TRBJ2-3	NA	CASTRQDTSTDTQYF
NA	TRBV6-1	TRBJ1-5	NA	CASSPRSSNQPQHF
NA	TRBV6-1	TRBJ1-6	NA	CASSPGWENNSPLHF
TRBD2	TRBV10-3	TRBJ2-5	NA	CASSETSGRKETQYF
TRBD1	TRBV9	TRBJ2-3	NA	CASGSALGTGSTQYF
TRBD2	TRBV28	TRBJ2-7	NA	CASSPPGLAGAHRTAYEQYF
NA	TRBV7-2	TRBJ1-1	NA	CASSAGTLRPEAFF
TRBD1	TRBV18	TRBJ1-2	NA	CASSELRDSNYGYTF
TRBD1	TRBV19	TRBJ2-1	NA	CASSTGTVHLF
NA	TRBV6-1	TRBJ1-6	few	CASRQSYNSPLHF
TRBD2	TRBV5-1	TRBJ2-5	NA	CASSSLAGGQETQYF
NA	TRBV7-3	TRBJ1-1	NA	CASSPHGRGVRRTEAFF
NA	TRBV10-2	TRBJ1-6	NA	CASRTQDAGVNSPLHF
NA	TRBV27	TRBJ1-2	once	CASSIQGADGSTYGYTF